Below are 12 T cell receptor beta chains sequenced from a single sample in a study of CD8+ T cells in alopecia areata. It was cDNA, reverse transcribed from extracted RNA, that served as the sequencing template. Profiled with immunoSEQ multiplex PCR; TCRdb holds only in-frame clones, not every one. Among about 200,000 clones listed, approximately 38% were seen once. Regarding treatment: oral pan-JAK inhibitor, 5-10 mg twice daily. The input for sequencing was CD4+ T cells sorted from blood, taken at roughly week 30, from a patient treated with tofacitinib. Receptors originate from a human donor with alopecia areata.

The gene calls are TRBV30 and TRBJ1-2, with no clear D. The CDR3 extends over 11 amino acids. Germline CDR1 GTSNPN, CDR2 SVGIG (reference sequence). Deletions cut 2 bases from V and 7 bases from J, with 8 bases between. This CDR3 reads CAWSSNGGYTF. As DNA, the CDR3 is TGTGCCTGGAGTTCGAACGGTGGCTACACCTTC.

This clone has just a few counts. This chain joins TRBV6-6 and TRBJ1-5; D gene ambiguous. CDR3 length equals 15 residues. Trimming removed 5 bases at V and 2 bases at J, with 13 bases between. Germline V gene lookup returns CDR1 MNHNY and CDR2 SVGAGI (reference sequence). The DNA for the CDR3 is TGTGCCAGCAGTCAAGGAATTTGGGGCAATCAGCCCCAGCATTTT. Translating it yields CASSQGIWGNQPQHF.

The V gene is TRBV2, the J gene TRBJ1-2; 9 positions agree with TRBD1. The germline CDR1 and CDR2 sequences are SNHLY and FYNNEI. J gave up 7 bases and V 8 bases, and 5 bases lay outside the gene matches. CDR3 length: 12 residues. The CDR3 region is CASSQGAVGYTF. CDR3 coding DNA: TGTGCCAGCTCACAGGGGGCCGTTGGCTACACCTTC. The full variable domain, rest sourced from reference TRBV2 and TRBJ1-2, is EPEVTQTPSHQVTQMGQEVILRCVPISNHLYFYWYRQILGQKVEFLVSFYNNEISEKSEIFDDQFSVERPDGSNFTLKIRSTKLEDSAMYFCASSQGAVGYTFGSGTRLTVV.

To note about this clone: A far larger clone lies a single base away; this is likely a read error. The chain has TRBV2 and TRBJ2-7; D is ambiguous. The V end lost 6 bases, the J end lost 0 bases, and 6 bases lay between the germline ends. The CDR3 extends over 12 amino acids. Germline V CDR1 and CDR2: SNHLY, FYNNEI. The CDR3 DNA reads as TGTGCCAGCAGCCCAAGCTCCTACGAGCAGTACTTC. Encoded protein: CASSPSSYEQYF.

This chain joins TRBV7-9 and TRBJ2-1, with D possibly matching TRBD2 (6 bases). V lost 1 base, J lost 4 bases, and 11 bases lay in between. From germline, CDR1 is SEHNR and CDR2 FQNEAQ (reference sequence). The CDR3 length is 15 residues. The CDR3 protein is CASSLGDGTYNEQFF. The CDR3 DNA sequence: TGTGCCAGCAGCTTAGGTGACGGGACTTACAATGAGCAGTTCTTC.

The chain recombines TRBV29-1 with TRBJ2-5; TRBD1 or TRBD2 may be the D gene (5 bases each). In germline, CDR1 is SQVTM, CDR2 ANQGSEA. This CDR3 spans 11 amino acids. V was shortened by 3 bases and J by 4 bases, with 6 bases between the two germline ends. This CDR3 is CSVEGTETQYF. Written as DNA, the CDR3 is TGCAGCGTTGAGGGGACAGAGACCCAGTACTTC.

The CDR3 sequence is CSAQGAAGSEKLFF. In DNA form, the CDR3 reads TGCAGCGCCCAGGGGGCGGCTGGATCTGAAAAACTGTTTTTT. V is TRBV29-1 and J is TRBJ1-4; TRBD1 matches 8 bases. Germline V lookup: CDR1 SQVTM, CDR2 ANQGSEA. V shed 7 bases, J shed 7 bases, and the junction held 11 bases outside the gene matches. The CDR3 sequence is 14 residues long.

This chain links TRBV30 with TRBJ1-2; 10 bases line up with TRBD1. Germline values: CDR1 GTSNPN, CDR2 SVGIG (reference sequence). This CDR3 has 13 amino acids. The trim removed 3 bases at V and 7 bases at J, leaving 5 bases unmatched. For the CDR3, the DNA is TGTGCCTGGAGCCGGACAGGGGGAGTTGGCTACACCTTC. It codes for CAWSRTGGVGYTF.

The genes are TRBV29-1 and TRBJ1-3; D ambiguous. Per the germline V gene, CDR1 is SQVTM and CDR2 is ANQGSEA. Between the trimmed V and J ends, which lost 3 bases and 4 bases, there was a span of 13 bases. The CDR3 extends over 14 amino acids. CDR3 in amino acids: CSVETGLKGNTIYF. DNA of the CDR3: TGCAGCGTTGAGACCGGACTGAAAGGAAACACCATATATTTT.

The chain couples TRBV11-2 to TRBJ2-1; D call uncertain. V dropped 1 base and J dropped 6 bases, with 4 bases sitting between them. The CDR3 is made up of 12 amino acids. CDR1 is SGHAT and CDR2 is FQNNGV in the germline V gene. CDR3 coding DNA: TGTGCCAGCAGCTTAGCCCTCAATGAGCAGTTCTTC. The encoded protein is CASSLALNEQFF.

This clone has just a few counts. The chain couples TRBV5-1 to TRBJ1-1, with 10 bases that match TRBD1. J lost 5 bases, V lost 4 bases, and 2 bases had no gene match. Germline assignment: CDR1 SGHRS and CDR2 YFSETQ. The CDR3 totals 13 residues. The CDR3, as DNA: TGCGCCAGCAGCATGGGACAGGGGACTGAAGCTTTCTTT. Protein sequence: CASSMGQGTEAFF.

This clone was observed a few times. V usage is TRBV6-1 and J usage is TRBJ2-2; a possible D gene is TRBD1 (6 bases). The germline CDR1 and CDR2 sequences are MNHNS and SASEGT. Trimming took 10 bases from V and 4 from J, leaving 16 bases between them. The CDR3 runs 14 residues. CDR3 nucleotide sequence: TGTGCCATACAGGGTACCAGGGGCACCGGGGAGCTGTTTTTT. The encoded protein is CAIQGTRGTGELFF.